This TCR beta chain is from a study of T-cell reconstitution after alpha-beta-depleted transplantation in children. Regarding the study as a whole: Among T cells one year after transplant, newly produced cells accounted for most counts and diversity. Some patients owed their high day-60 TCRbeta diversity to surviving recipient T cells and thymic progenitors. Several hundred graft clones that had expanded were reportedly the source of alpha-beta T cells about two months after transplant.

Unique molecular identifiers were incorporated into the prepared TCRbeta library. TCRdb re-called the PCR reads through MiXCR, storing one row per CDR3 protein. The table includes 280,000 or so distinct CDR3 sequences, about 9.9% detected once. The CDR3 is made up of 14 amino acids. From germline, CDR1 is LNHDA and CDR2 SQIVND (reference sequence). Trimming removed 7 bases at V and 6 bases at J, with 16 bases between. On this clonotype: The antigen remains undetermined. This clone may be a read error of a much larger clone one base away.

This TCR was recovered from a male patient aged 2-15 years who had a stem cell transplant for chronic granulomatous disease, so the T cells may come from the graft donor. V and J are TRBV19 and TRBJ2-4; no firm D call. The specimen comprised peripheral blood, sampled 180 days after TCRalphabeta/CD19-depleted stem cell transplant. CDR3 sequence: CASNQGPPGNIQYF. In DNA form, the CDR3 reads TGTGCCAGTAATCAAGGACCCCCGGGAAACATTCAGTACTTC.